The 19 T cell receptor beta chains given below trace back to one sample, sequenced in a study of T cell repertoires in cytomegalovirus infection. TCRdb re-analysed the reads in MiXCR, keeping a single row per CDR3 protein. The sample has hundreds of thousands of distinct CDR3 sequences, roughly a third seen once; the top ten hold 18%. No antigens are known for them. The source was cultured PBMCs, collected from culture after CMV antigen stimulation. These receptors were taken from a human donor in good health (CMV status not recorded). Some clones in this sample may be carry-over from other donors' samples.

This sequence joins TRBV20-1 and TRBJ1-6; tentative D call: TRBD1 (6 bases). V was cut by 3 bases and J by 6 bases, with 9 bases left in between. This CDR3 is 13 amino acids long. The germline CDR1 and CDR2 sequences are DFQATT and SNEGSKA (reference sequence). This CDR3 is CSASRTVNSPLHF. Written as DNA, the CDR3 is TGCAGTGCTAGTAGGACAGTTAATTCACCCCTCCACTTT.

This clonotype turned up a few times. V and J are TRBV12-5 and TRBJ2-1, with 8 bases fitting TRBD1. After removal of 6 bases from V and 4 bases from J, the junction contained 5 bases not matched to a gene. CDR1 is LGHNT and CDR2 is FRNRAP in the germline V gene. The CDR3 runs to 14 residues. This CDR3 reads CASGQGAKYNEQFF. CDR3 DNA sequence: TGTGCTAGTGGCCAGGGGGCGAAGTACAATGAGCAGTTCTTC. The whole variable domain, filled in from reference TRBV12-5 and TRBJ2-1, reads DARVTQTPRHKVTEMGQEVTMRCQPILGHNTVFWYRQTMMQGLELLAYFRNRAPLDDSGMPKDRFSAEMPDATLATLKIQPSEPRDSAVYFCASGQGAKYNEQFFGPGTRLTVL.

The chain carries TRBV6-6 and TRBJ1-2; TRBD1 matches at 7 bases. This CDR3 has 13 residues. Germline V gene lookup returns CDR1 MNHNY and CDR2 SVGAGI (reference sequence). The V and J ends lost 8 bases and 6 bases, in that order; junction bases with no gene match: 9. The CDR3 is CASGTGAFNGYTF. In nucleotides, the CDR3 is TGTGCCAGCGGAACAGGGGCATTTAATGGCTACACCTTC.

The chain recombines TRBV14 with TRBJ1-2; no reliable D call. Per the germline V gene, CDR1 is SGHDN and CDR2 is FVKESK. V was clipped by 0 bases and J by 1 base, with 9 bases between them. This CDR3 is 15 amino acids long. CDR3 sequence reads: CASSQDTVFNYGYTF. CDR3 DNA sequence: TGTGCCAGCAGCCAAGACACCGTTTTTAACTATGGCTACACCTTC.

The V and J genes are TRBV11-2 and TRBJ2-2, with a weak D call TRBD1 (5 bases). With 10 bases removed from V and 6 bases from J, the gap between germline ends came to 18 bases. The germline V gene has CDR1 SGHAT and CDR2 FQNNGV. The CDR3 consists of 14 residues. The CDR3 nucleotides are TGTGCCATCCTGGGGCAGGTCGCCGCCGGGGAGCTGTTTTTT. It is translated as CAILGQVAAGELFF.

CDR3 DNA: TGTGCCATCAGTGAAGCGACCGTTAACTATGGCTACACCTTC. Translating it yields CAISEATVNYGYTF. The chain has TRBV10-3 and TRBJ1-2; the D is unclear. Germline V lookup: CDR1 ENHRY, CDR2 SYGVKD. V lost 3 bases and J lost 1, with 9 bases in between. The CDR3 is 14 residues long.

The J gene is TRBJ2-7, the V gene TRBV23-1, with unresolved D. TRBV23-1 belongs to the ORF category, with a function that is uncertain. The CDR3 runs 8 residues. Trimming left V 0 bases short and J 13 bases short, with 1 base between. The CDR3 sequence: CASSQSYF. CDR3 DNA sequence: TGCGCCAGCAGTCAATCATACTTC.

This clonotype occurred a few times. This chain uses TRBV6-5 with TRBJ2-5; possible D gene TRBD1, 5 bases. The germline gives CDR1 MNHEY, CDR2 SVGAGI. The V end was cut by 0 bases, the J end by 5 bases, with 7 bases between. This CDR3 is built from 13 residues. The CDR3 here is CASSYSGVETQYF. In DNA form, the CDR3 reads TGTGCCAGCAGTTACTCAGGGGTGGAGACCCAGTACTTC.

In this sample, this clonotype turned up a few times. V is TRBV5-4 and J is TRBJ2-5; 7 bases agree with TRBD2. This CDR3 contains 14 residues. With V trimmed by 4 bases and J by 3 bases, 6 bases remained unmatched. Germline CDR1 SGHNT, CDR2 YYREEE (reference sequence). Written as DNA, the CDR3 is TGTGCCAGCAGCGCCCGGGACTACGAAGAGACCCAGTACTTC. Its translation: CASSARDYEETQYF.

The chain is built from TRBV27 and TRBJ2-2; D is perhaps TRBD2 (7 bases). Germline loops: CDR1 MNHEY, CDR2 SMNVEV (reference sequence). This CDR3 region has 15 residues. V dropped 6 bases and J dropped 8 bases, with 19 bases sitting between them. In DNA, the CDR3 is TGTGCCAGCAGGGCCCTCGGGGGGCCGAAGGGGGAGCTGTTTTTT. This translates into CASRALGGPKGELFF.

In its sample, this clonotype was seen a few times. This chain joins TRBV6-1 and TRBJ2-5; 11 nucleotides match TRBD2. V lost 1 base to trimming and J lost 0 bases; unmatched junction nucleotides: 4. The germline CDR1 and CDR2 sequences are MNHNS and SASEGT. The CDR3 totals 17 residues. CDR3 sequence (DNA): TGTGCCAGCAGTGAAGTGTCTAGCGGGGGGAACCAAGAGACCCAGTACTTC. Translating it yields CASSEVSSGGNQETQYF.

The CDR3 coding sequence is TGTGCCAGCTCAAAGGCGGCAAATAGCAATCAGCCCCAGCATTTT. Its translation is CASSKAANSNQPQHF. The J gene is TRBJ1-5, the V gene TRBV18, with D uncertain. This CDR3 has 15 amino acids. Trimming stripped 5 bases from V and 0 bases from J, with 11 bases between. CDR1 is KGHSH and CDR2 is LQKENI in the germline V gene.

The CDR3 reads CASRTSGGFQETQYF. CDR3 nucleotides: TGTGCCAGCCGAACTAGCGGCGGCTTCCAAGAGACCCAGTACTTC. The chain joins TRBV10-3 to TRBJ2-5; 8 bases line up with TRBD2. This CDR3 spans 15 amino acids. Germline loops: CDR1 ENHRY, CDR2 SYGVKD. V dropped 10 bases and J dropped 1; count of bases not matched to a gene: 11.

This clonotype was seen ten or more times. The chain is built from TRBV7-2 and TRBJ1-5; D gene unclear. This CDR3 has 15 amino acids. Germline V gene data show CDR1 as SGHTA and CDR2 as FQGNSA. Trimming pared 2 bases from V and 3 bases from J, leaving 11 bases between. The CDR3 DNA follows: TGTGCCAGCAGCTTATCAGGTCCTTCCAATCAGCCCCAGCATTTT. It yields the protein CASSLSGPSNQPQHF.

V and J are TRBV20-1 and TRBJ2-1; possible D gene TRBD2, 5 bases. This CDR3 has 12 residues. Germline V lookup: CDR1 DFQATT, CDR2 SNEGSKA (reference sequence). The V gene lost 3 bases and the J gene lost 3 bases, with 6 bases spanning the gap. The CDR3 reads CSARTIYNEQFF. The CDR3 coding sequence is TGCAGTGCTAGGACTATCTACAATGAGCAGTTCTTC.

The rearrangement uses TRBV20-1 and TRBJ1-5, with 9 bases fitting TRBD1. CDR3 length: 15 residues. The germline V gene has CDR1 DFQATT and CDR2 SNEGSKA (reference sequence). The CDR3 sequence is CSSGTGLFSNQPQHF. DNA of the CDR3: TGCAGCTCCGGGACAGGGCTTTTTAGCAATCAGCCCCAGCATTTT.

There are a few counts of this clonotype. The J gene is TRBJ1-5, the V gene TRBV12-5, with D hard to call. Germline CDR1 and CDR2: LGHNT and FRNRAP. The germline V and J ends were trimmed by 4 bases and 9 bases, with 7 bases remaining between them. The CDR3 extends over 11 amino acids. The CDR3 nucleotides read TGTGCTAGTGGTTCCCCTCGGCCCCAGCATTTT. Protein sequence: CASGSPRPQHF.

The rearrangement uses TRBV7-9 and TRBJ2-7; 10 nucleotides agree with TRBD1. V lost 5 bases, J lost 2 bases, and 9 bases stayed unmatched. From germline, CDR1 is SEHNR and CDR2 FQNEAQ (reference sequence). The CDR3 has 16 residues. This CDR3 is CASSPEGTGVTYEQYF. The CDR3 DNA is TGTGCCAGCAGCCCTGAGGGGACAGGGGTGACCTACGAGCAGTACTTC.

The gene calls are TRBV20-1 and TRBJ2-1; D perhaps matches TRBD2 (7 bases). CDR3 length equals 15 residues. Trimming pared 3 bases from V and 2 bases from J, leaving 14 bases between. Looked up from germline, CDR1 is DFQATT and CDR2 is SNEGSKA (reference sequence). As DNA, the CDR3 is TGCAGTGCTAGGGGGGCGCGGGGGACCTACAATGAGCAGTTCTTC. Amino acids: CSARGARGTYNEQFF.